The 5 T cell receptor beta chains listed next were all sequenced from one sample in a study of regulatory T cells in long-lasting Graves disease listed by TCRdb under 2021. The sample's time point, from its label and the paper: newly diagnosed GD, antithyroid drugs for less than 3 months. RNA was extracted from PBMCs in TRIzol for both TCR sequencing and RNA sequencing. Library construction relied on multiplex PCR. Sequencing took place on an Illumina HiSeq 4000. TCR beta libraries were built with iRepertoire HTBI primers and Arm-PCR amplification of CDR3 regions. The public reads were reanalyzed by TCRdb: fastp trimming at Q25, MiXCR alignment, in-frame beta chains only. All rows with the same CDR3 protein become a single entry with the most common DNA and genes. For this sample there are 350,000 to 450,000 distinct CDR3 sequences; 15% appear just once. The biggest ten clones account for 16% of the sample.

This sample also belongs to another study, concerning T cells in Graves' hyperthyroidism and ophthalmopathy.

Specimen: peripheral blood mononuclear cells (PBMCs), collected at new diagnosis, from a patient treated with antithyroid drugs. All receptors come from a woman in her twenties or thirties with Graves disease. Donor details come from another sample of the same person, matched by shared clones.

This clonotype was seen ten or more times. The CDR3 here is CASSPGGTEIYEQYF. The CDR3 DNA follows: TGCGCCAGCAGCCCCGGAGGGACAGAGATCTACGAGCAGTACTTC. V and J are TRBV5-1 and TRBJ2-7; possibly TRBD1 for D (7 bases). Germline V lookup: CDR1 SGHRS, CDR2 YFSETQ. The V and J ends lost 4 bases and 3 bases respectively, with 17 bases between them. The CDR3 length is 15 residues.

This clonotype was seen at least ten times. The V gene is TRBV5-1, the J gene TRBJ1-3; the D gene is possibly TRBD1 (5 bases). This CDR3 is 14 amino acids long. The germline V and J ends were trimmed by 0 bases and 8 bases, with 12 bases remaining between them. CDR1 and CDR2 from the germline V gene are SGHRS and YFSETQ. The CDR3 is CASSLARGADTIYF. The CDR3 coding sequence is TGCGCCAGCAGCTTGGCCCGTGGGGCGGACACCATATATTTT.

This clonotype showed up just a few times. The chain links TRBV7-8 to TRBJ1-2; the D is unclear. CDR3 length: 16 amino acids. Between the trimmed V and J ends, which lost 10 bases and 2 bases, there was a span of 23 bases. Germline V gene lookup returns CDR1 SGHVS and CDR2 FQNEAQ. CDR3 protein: CAISEATSTGNYGYTF. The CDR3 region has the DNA TGTGCCATCTCCGAGGCCACGAGTACGGGGAACTATGGCTACACCTTC.

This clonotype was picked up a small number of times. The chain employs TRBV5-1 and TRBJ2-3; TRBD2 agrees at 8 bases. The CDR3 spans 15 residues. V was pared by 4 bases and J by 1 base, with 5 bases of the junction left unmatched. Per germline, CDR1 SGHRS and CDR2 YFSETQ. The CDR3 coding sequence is TGCGCCAGCAGCGTGGAGCGGGAGCGCACAGATACGCAGTATTTT. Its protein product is CASSVERERTDTQYF. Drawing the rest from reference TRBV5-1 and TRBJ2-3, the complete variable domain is KAGVTQTPRYLIKTRGQQVTLSCSPISGHRSVSWYQQTPGQGLQFLFEYFSETQRNKGNFPGRFSGRQFSNSRSEMNVSTLELGDSALYLCASSVERERTDTQYFGPGTRLTVL.

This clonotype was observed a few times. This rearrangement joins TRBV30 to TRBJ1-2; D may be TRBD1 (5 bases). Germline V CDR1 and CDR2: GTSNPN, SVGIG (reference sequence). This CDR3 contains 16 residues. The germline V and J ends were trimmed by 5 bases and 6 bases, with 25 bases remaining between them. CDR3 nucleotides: TGTGCCTGGTCTTTGTCCTGGGGGTTAAGAGGGGATGGCTACACCTTC. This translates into CAWSLSWGLRGDGYTF.